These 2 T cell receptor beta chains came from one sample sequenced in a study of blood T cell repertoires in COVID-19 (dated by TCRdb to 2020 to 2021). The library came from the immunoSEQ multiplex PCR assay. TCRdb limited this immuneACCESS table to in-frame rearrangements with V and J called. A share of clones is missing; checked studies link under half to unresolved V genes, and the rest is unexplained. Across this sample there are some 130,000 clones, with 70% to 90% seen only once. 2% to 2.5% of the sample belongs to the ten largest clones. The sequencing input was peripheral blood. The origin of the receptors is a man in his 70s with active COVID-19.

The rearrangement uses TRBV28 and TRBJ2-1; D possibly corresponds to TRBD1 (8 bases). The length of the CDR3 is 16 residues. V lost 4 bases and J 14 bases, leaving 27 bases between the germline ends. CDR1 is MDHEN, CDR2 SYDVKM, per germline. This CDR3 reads CASSSTNSLGQGGKFF. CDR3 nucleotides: TGTGCCAGCAGTTCCACCAATTCTCTCGGACAGGGAGGGAAGTTCTTC. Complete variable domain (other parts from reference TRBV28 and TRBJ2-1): DVKVTQSSRYLVKRTGEKVFLECVQDMDHENMFWYRQDPGLGLRLIYFSYDVKMKEKGDIPEGYSVSREKKERFSLILESASTNQTSMYLCASSSTNSLGQGGKFFGPGTRLTVL.

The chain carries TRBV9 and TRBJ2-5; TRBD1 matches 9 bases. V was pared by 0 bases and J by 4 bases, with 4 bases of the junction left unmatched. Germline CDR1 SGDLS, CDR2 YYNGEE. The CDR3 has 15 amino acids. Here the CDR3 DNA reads TGTGCCAGCAGCGTAGAGGGACAGGGTCGAGAGACCCAGTACTTC. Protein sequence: CASSVEGQGRETQYF.